These 30 T cell receptor beta chains were all obtained from the same sample, sequenced in a study of blood T cell repertoires in COVID-19. The repertoire was sequenced with immunoSEQ multiplex PCR; TCRdb's copy has only in-frame clones and lacks some. The repertoire holds more than 25,000 clones, with roughly 87% as singletons. Sample: peripheral blood. The receptors come from a man aged 55 to 70 with active COVID-19.

The CDR3 coding sequence is TGTGCCAGCAGCCTCGACAGGGCGGTGCGAGAGCAGTACTTC. Translated: CASSLDRAVREQYF. The V gene is TRBV5-4, the J gene TRBJ2-7; 7 positions agree with TRBD1. The CDR3 totals 14 residues. Germline V gene sequence: CDR1 SGHNT, CDR2 YYREEE (reference sequence). The V segment lost 4 bases and the J segment 7 bases; nucleotides outside the gene matches: 11.

The chain employs TRBV29-1 and TRBJ2-1; TRBD2 is a possible D gene (7 bases). Germline assignment: CDR1 SQVTM and CDR2 ANQGSEA. CDR3 length: 15 amino acids. Between the trimmed V and J ends, which lost 2 bases and 3 bases, there was a span of 14 bases. CDR3 nucleotide sequence: TGCAGCGTTGAATATTGGGGGGGCCTCTACAATGAGCAGTTCTTC. Protein product: CSVEYWGGLYNEQFF.

The J gene is TRBJ2-5, the V gene TRBV6-1, with 8 positions matching TRBD2. The junction had 4 bases not matched to a gene; V was cut back by 3 bases and J by 4 bases. CDR1 MNHNS and CDR2 SASEGT come from the germline V gene. The CDR3 sequence is 14 residues long. Here the CDR3 reads CASSEASGPETQYF. CDR3 sequence (DNA): TGTGCCAGCAGTGAGGCTAGCGGGCCAGAGACCCAGTACTTC.

The V and J genes are TRBV10-3 and TRBJ1-6, with 7 bases identical to TRBD1. Unmatched junction bases numbered 9, after V lost 7 bases and J lost 6 bases. The CDR3 is 15 residues long. Germline CDR1 is ENHRY and CDR2 is SYGVKD. For the CDR3, the DNA is TGTGCCATCAAAGCCGGGACAGAATTTAATTCACCCCTCCACTTT. Amino acid sequence: CAIKAGTEFNSPLHF.

The rearrangement uses TRBV10-3 and TRBJ2-1; 7 positions agree with TRBD2. This CDR3 contains 12 residues. The V gene's germline CDR1 is ENHRY and CDR2 SYGVKD. J gave up 10 bases and V 8 bases, and 8 bases lay outside the gene matches. CDR3 in DNA: TGTGCCATCGGGGGGGATAGTAGGGAGCAGTTCTTC. Its translation: CAIGGDSREQFF.

This chain uses TRBV12-3 or TRBV12-4 with TRBJ2-1; D call uncertain. CDR3 length: 13 residues. V lost 3 bases and J lost 4, with 7 bases in between. CDR3 protein: CASSFQVYNEQFF. CDR3 DNA: TGTGCCAGCAGTTTCCAGGTATACAATGAGCAGTTCTTC.

The V and J genes are TRBV29-1 and TRBJ2-2; maybe TRBD1 (5 bases). The V end lost 7 bases, the J end lost 3 bases, and 15 bases lay between the germline ends. Looked up from germline, CDR1 is SQVTM and CDR2 is ANQGSEA. The CDR3 loop spans 14 amino acids. CDR3 DNA: TGCAGCGCCCGGGTCGACAGCTACACCGGGGAGCTGTTTTTT. Amino acid sequence: CSARVDSYTGELFF.

CDR3 protein: CASSMSRRETQYF. The CDR3 bases are TGTGCCAGTAGTATGTCCAGAAGAGAGACCCAGTACTTC. The J gene is TRBJ2-5, the V gene TRBV19, with unresolved D. Germline assignment: CDR1 LNHDA and CDR2 SQIVND (reference sequence). This CDR3 has 13 residues. V was cut by 3 bases and J by 4 bases, with 9 bases left in between. Full variable domain (missing parts from reference TRBV19 and TRBJ2-5): DGGITQSPKYLFRKEGQNVTLSCEQNLNHDAMYWYRQDPGQGLRLIYYSQIVNDFQKGDIAEGYSVSREKKESFPLTVTSAQKNPTAFYLCASSMSRRETQYFGPGTRLLVL.

The rearrangement links TRBV7-9 to TRBJ2-2, with D perhaps matching TRBD1 (5 bases). With 6 bases removed from V and 1 base from J, the gap between germline ends came to 12 bases. Germline V gene data show CDR1 as SEHNR and CDR2 as FQNEAQ (reference sequence). CDR3 size: 15 residues. CDR3 coding DNA: TGTGCCAGCAGAACTCCTCAGGGGAACACCGGGGAGCTGTTTTTT. Encoded protein: CASRTPQGNTGELFF.

The chain has TRBV14 and TRBJ2-7; D possibly corresponds to TRBD2 (5 bases). The germline V and J ends were trimmed by 0 bases and 4 bases, with 13 bases remaining between them. CDR1 is SGHDN, CDR2 FVKESK, per germline. The CDR3 consists of 15 residues. In DNA, the CDR3 is TGTGCCAGCAGCCAAGAGATTCGGGGAGCGTACGAGCAGTACTTC. Translating gives CASSQEIRGAYEQYF.

The chain carries TRBV3-1 (or the pseudogene TRBV3-2) and TRBJ1-6; 8 nucleotides match TRBD1. This CDR3 has 15 amino acids. Per the germline V gene, CDR1 is LGHDT and CDR2 is YNNKEL (reference sequence). The V and J ends lost 8 bases and 6 bases, in that order; junction bases with no gene match: 9. The DNA for the CDR3 is TGTGCCAGCGGGGAGGGGACAGGCATTAATTCACCCCTCCACTTT. Amino acid sequence: CASGEGTGINSPLHF.

The rearrangement uses TRBV2 and TRBJ2-7; TRBD1 agrees at 11 bases. Germline V gene data show CDR1 as SNHLY and CDR2 as FYNNEI. The CDR3 is 14 amino acids. The V gene end was trimmed by 6 bases and the J gene end by 5 bases; junction bases not matched to a gene: 6. DNA of the CDR3: TGTGCCAGCAGCCGGACAGGGGGCTTCCACGAGCAGTACTTC. Translation gives CASSRTGGFHEQYF. Full variable domain (outside the CDR3, taken from reference TRBV2 and TRBJ2-7): EPEVTQTPSHQVTQMGQEVILRCVPISNHLYFYWYRQILGQKVEFLVSFYNNEISEKSEIFDDQFSVERPDGSNFTLKIRSTKLEDSAMYFCASSRTGGFHEQYFGPGTRLTVT.

This clone was recorded only once. This sequence joins TRBV3-1 (or the pseudogene TRBV3-2) and TRBJ1-1; D might be TRBD1 (6 bases). The CDR3 loop spans 14 amino acids. The germline V and J ends were trimmed by 4 bases and 7 bases, with 16 bases remaining between them. CDR1 is LGHDT, CDR2 YNNKEL, per germline (reference sequence). The CDR3 protein is CASSRTGISGEAFF. CDR3 coding DNA: TGTGCCAGCAGCCGCACAGGGATCAGCGGTGAAGCTTTCTTT.

The V call is TRBV3-1 (or the pseudogene TRBV3-2), the J call TRBJ2-3; no reliable D call. Germline CDR1 is LGHDT and CDR2 is YNNKEL (reference sequence). The CDR3 extends over 16 amino acids. Trimming took off 1 base at V and 3 bases at J, with 14 bases between the two ends. The CDR3 protein is CASSQGGGGRTDTQYF. DNA of the CDR3: TGTGCCAGCAGCCAAGGAGGCGGTGGTCGAACAGATACGCAGTATTTT.

This clone is a singleton in its sample. The rearrangement links TRBV27 to TRBJ2-2, with 13 bases lining up with TRBD2. This CDR3 region has 15 residues. Germline V gene data show CDR1 as MNHEY and CDR2 as SMNVEV (reference sequence). J was trimmed by 6 bases and V by 5 bases; bases with no gene match: 3. The DNA for the CDR3 is TGTGCCAGCAGTGTAACTAGCGGGGGGGCCGGGGAGCTGTTTTTT. It codes for CASSVTSGGAGELFF.

The V and J genes are TRBV30 and TRBJ2-1, with 9 nucleotides matching TRBD2. CDR1 GTSNPN and CDR2 SVGIG come from the germline V gene (reference sequence). This CDR3 contains 13 residues. J lost 10 bases, V lost 5 bases, and 9 bases had no gene match. DNA for the CDR3: TGTGCCTGGGACGTAGCGGGGGACACAGAGCAGTTCTTC. Residues: CAWDVAGDTEQFF.

The V call is TRBV7-3, the J call TRBJ2-1; 9 positions match TRBD1. Germline-derived CDR1 and CDR2 are SGHTA and FQGTGA. The V segment lost 5 bases and the J segment 4 bases; nucleotides outside the gene matches: 6. This CDR3 region has 15 residues. The CDR3 nucleotides read TGTGCCAGCAGCCCCAGGGACAGGGCTTACAATGAGCAGTTCTTC. This translates into CASSPRDRAYNEQFF.

The V call is TRBV18, the J call TRBJ1-3, with D unresolved. Germline assignment: CDR1 KGHSH and CDR2 LQKENI. This CDR3 has 14 residues. Deletions cut 6 bases from V and 3 bases from J, with 12 bases between. The CDR3 DNA follows: TGTGCCAGCTCCCCGAACTTCGTTGGAAACACCATATATTTT. It encodes CASSPNFVGNTIYF.

The CDR3 spells CASRAGTGGNEQFF. Here the CDR3 DNA reads TGTGCCAGCAGGGCCGGGACAGGGGGTAATGAGCAGTTCTTC. The genes are TRBV6-6 and TRBJ2-1, with 11 nucleotides matching TRBD1. J was trimmed by 7 bases and V by 6 bases; bases with no gene match: 5. CDR1 MNHNY and CDR2 SVGAGI come from the germline V gene (reference sequence). CDR3 length: 14 residues.

The CDR3 DNA is TGCGCCAGCAGTTACGTCCGGGACAGGGGGCTCAATGAGCAGTTCTTC. Amino acids: CASSYVRDRGLNEQFF. The V gene is TRBV10-1, the J gene TRBJ2-1; 12 positions agree with TRBD1. The germline CDR1 and CDR2 sequences are WNHNN and SYGVQD (reference sequence). This CDR3 comprises 16 residues. J lost 6 bases, V lost 5 bases, and 8 bases had no gene match.

The CDR3 sequence is CASAYGGGSYNEQFF. Here the CDR3 DNA reads TGTGCCAGCGCGTACGGGGGAGGCTCCTACAATGAGCAGTTCTTC. The genes are TRBV4-2 and TRBJ2-1; possible D gene TRBD2, 6 bases. The CDR3 is made up of 15 amino acids. Trimming removed 8 bases from V and 0 bases from J, with 14 bases in between. Germline V gene lookup returns CDR1 LGHNA and CDR2 YNFKEQ.

The chain couples TRBV28 to TRBJ1-2; D call uncertain. CDR3 length: 13 amino acids. The V gene lost 5 bases and the J gene lost 4 bases, with 11 bases spanning the gap. CDR1 is MDHEN, CDR2 SYDVKM, per germline. CDR3 amino acids: CASSVGGSYGYTF. CDR3 in DNA: TGTGCCAGCAGTGTCGGAGGGAGCTATGGCTACACCTTC.

This chain uses TRBV2 with TRBJ1-5; unclear D gene. The CDR3 consists of 14 residues. The V and J ends lost 8 bases and 1 base respectively, with 12 bases between them. The germline CDR1 and CDR2 sequences are SNHLY and FYNNEI. The CDR3 region has the DNA TGTGCCAGCCAAGAGTTCCGGAGCAATCAGCCCCAGCATTTT. Translation gives CASQEFRSNQPQHF.

CDR3 loop: CASSVRAGSTDTQYF. CDR3 DNA sequence: TGTGCCAGCAGCGTACGAGCGGGTAGCACAGATACGCAGTATTTT. The genes are TRBV9 and TRBJ2-3; weak D call: TRBD2 (6 bases). This CDR3 is built from 15 residues. CDR1 is SGDLS, CDR2 YYNGEE, per germline. The V and J ends lost 1 base and 0 bases respectively, with 9 bases between them.

The rearrangement joins TRBV5-1 to TRBJ1-2; possible D gene TRBD1, 6 bases. With 3 bases removed from V and 6 bases from J, the gap between germline ends came to 9 bases. The CDR3 loop spans 12 amino acids. CDR1 and CDR2 (germline): SGHRS, YFSETQ. Here the CDR3 reads CASSSDRDGYTF. Here the CDR3 DNA reads TGCGCCAGCAGCTCGGACAGAGATGGCTACACCTTC.

The genes are TRBV7-2 and TRBJ2-2, with 7 positions matching TRBD2. The germline V gene encodes CDR1 SGHTA and CDR2 FQGNSA. The CDR3 runs to 15 residues. Trimming took 1 base from V and 7 from J; bases not matched to a gene: 6. The CDR3 sequence is CASSLEAGLGGELFF. The CDR3 DNA sequence: TGTGCCAGCAGCTTAGAAGCGGGGTTAGGCGGGGAGCTGTTTTTT.

On this clone: The junction and the germline gene differ at one end; a read error may be behind it. The chain employs TRBV7-7 and TRBJ2-5, with 13 nucleotides matching TRBD2. The CDR3 spans 17 residues. CDR1 is SSHAT, CDR2 FNYEAQ, per germline (reference sequence). CDR3 coding DNA: TGTGCTAGCAGCAGGGGGACTAGCGGGGTAGTTCAAGAGACCCAGTACTTC. Translated, it gives CASSRGTSGVVQETQYF.

J is TRBJ1-1 and V is TRBV6-5; 9 bases align to TRBD1. The germline gives CDR1 MNHEY, CDR2 SVGAGI. With 6 bases clipped from V and 8 bases from J, the junction kept 4 bases outside the gene matches. CDR3 length equals 12 residues. The CDR3 bases are TGTGCCAGCAGGTCCGGGACAGGGGAAGCTTTCTTT. Amino acids: CASRSGTGEAFF.

J is TRBJ2-3 and V is TRBV28, with D maybe TRBD1 (7 bases). V lost 10 bases to trimming and J lost 8 bases, with 25 bases between them. The CDR3 runs to 15 residues. The germline V gene encodes CDR1 MDHEN and CDR2 SYDVKM. The CDR3 bases are TGTGCCACCCTCCGGGGGACAGATCGATCCGGTACGCAGTATTTT. It codes for CATLRGTDRSGTQYF.

The V and J genes are TRBV20-1 and TRBJ2-7; D is possibly TRBD2 (6 bases). Germline loops: CDR1 DFQATT, CDR2 SNEGSKA (reference sequence). With 3 bases removed from V and 3 bases from J, the gap between germline ends came to 15 bases. This CDR3 is 14 amino acids long. In DNA, the CDR3 is TGCAGTGCTAGTGATCGGGGGAGGATCTACGAGCAGTACTTC. The encoded protein is CSASDRGRIYEQYF.